The 24 T cell receptor beta chains given below trace back to one sample, sequenced in a study of cytomegalovirus exposure and HLA in healthy donors. The PCR employed 60 Vbeta primers together with 13 Jbeta primers. Produced via immunoSEQ multiplex PCR; TCRdb's table is partial and in-frame only. The table has 200,000 to 250,000 clones, about 81% seen once. The sequencing input was PBMCs. The receptors derive from a woman aged 40-49 years in good health and CMV-seronegative.

The chain couples TRBV18 to TRBJ1-1, with D unresolved. Looked up from germline, CDR1 is KGHSH and CDR2 is LQKENI. With 6 bases removed from V and 7 bases from J, the gap between germline ends came to 15 bases. The CDR3 has 13 amino acids. The CDR3 DNA is TGTGCCAGCTCGCTCCAAGTTGGCCGTGAAGCTTTCTTT. It codes for CASSLQVGREAFF.

The chain couples TRBV13 to TRBJ2-1; D ambiguous. The V end was cut by 5 bases, the J end by 4 bases, with 12 bases between. This CDR3 spans 14 amino acids. The V gene's germline CDR1 is PRHDT and CDR2 FYEKMQ (reference sequence). The CDR3 loop reads CASSPERRYNEQFF. Written as DNA, the CDR3 is TGTGCCAGCAGCCCGGAAAGGCGGTACAATGAGCAGTTCTTC.

The chain combines TRBV19 with TRBJ1-1, with 10 positions matching TRBD1. This CDR3 has 15 amino acids. The germline gives CDR1 LNHDA, CDR2 SQIVND (reference sequence). V lost 5 bases to trimming and J lost 3 bases; unmatched junction nucleotides: 6. For the CDR3, the DNA is TGTGCCAGTAGTCATACCGGGACAGGGGACACTGAAGCTTTCTTT. It yields the protein CASSHTGTGDTEAFF.

The gene calls are TRBV4-2 and TRBJ1-5; no reliable D call. V dropped 3 bases and J dropped 5 bases, with 17 bases sitting between them. The CDR3 sequence is 16 residues long. Germline V gives CDR1 LGHNA, CDR2 YNFKEQ. CDR3 nucleotide sequence: TGTGCCAGCAGCCAGGGCGTGGGTGCGATTGATCAGCCCCAGCATTTT. This translates into CASSQGVGAIDQPQHF.

V gene TRBV5-4 combines with J gene TRBJ2-4, with D tentatively TRBD2 (6 bases). Trimming removed 4 bases at V and 6 bases at J, with 14 bases between. Germline values: CDR1 SGHNT, CDR2 YYREEE (reference sequence). The CDR3 runs to 14 residues. The DNA of the CDR3 is TGTGCCAGCAGCACGGCCGGGACTCGAAACATTCAGTACTTC. It translates to CASSTAGTRNIQYF.

To note about this clone: The junction departs from the called germline gene at one end, perhaps through a read error. The same CDR3 arises from other DNA sequences in this sample as well. The rearrangement uses TRBV2 and TRBJ1-1; D is unresolved. CDR1 is SNHLY, CDR2 FYNNEI, per germline. The CDR3 sequence is 15 residues long. Here the CDR3 reads CASSEAPQAGTEAFF. CDR3 coding DNA: TGCGCCAGCAGTGAAGCGCCCCAGGCGGGCACTGAAGCTTTCTTT.

The DNA for the CDR3 is TGTGCCATCAAAAGTACGCGACAGGGGGCCCTTGCAGATACGCAGTATTTT. Translation gives CAIKSTRQGALADTQYF. The rearrangement uses TRBV10-3 and TRBJ2-3; 10 nucleotides match TRBD1. In germline, CDR1 is ENHRY, CDR2 SYGVKD. The length of the CDR3 is 17 residues. The J segment lost 4 bases and the V segment lost 7 bases, leaving 14 bases of the junction unmatched.

The chain combines TRBV18 with TRBJ2-5; no clear D. V was trimmed by 4 bases and J by 1 base, leaving 10 bases between them. This CDR3 contains 14 residues. Germline lookup yields CDR1 KGHSH and CDR2 LQKENI. In DNA form, the CDR3 reads TGTGCCAGCTCACAAGACACGACCCAAGAGACCCAGTACTTC. Its translation: CASSQDTTQETQYF.

The rearrangement links TRBV19 to TRBJ1-2; TRBD1 aligns across 8 bases. J gave up 2 bases and V 3 bases, and 11 bases lay outside the gene matches. Per the germline V gene, CDR1 is LNHDA and CDR2 is SQIVND (reference sequence). The CDR3 spans 17 residues. This CDR3 is CASSMRVDRDLNYGYTF. In DNA, the CDR3 is TGTGCCAGTAGTATGCGGGTGGACAGGGACCTAAACTATGGCTACACCTTC.

A few counts support this clone. The chain uses TRBV27 and TRBJ2-2; D gene unclear. The length of the CDR3 is 17 residues. CDR1 is MNHEY, CDR2 SMNVEV, per germline (reference sequence). The V and J ends lost 8 bases and 2 bases respectively, with 21 bases between them. Here the CDR3 reads CASYPTTRAKNTGELFF. For the CDR3, the DNA is TGTGCCAGCTATCCTACTACCAGAGCCAAAAACACCGGGGAGCTGTTTTTT.

The V and J genes are TRBV6-5 and TRBJ2-5, with TRBD2 as a possible D gene (6 bases). V was cut by 0 bases and J by 5 bases, with 16 bases left in between. There are 16 residues in the CDR3. CDR1 is MNHEY and CDR2 is SVGAGI in the germline V gene. CDR3 DNA: TGTGCCAGCAGTTACTCTTGGGTCGGTGGAGGGGAGACCCAGTACTTC. It is translated as CASSYSWVGGGETQYF.

This chain connects TRBV6-1 to TRBJ2-5; 11 nucleotides match TRBD2. The CDR3 extends over 15 amino acids. The trim removed 4 bases at V and 4 bases at J, leaving 5 bases unmatched. Germline V CDR1 and CDR2: MNHNS, SASEGT. The CDR3 bases are TGTGCCAGCAGTGTCATGCTAGCGGGAGGAGAGACCCAGTACTTC. As protein: CASSVMLAGGETQYF.

This chain uses TRBV7-9 with TRBJ2-5; 7 bases are a match to TRBD2. CDR3 length equals 13 residues. Germline CDR1 reads SEHNR; CDR2 reads FQNEAQ (reference sequence). Trimming at V came to 6 bases and at J to 5 bases, leaving 6 bases not matched to a gene. CDR3 sequence reads: CASSQRRGETQYF. CDR3 nucleotides: TGTGCCAGCAGTCAAAGGCGGGGGGAGACCCAGTACTTC.

The rearrangement links TRBV11-3 to TRBJ2-1; 15 positions match TRBD2. V lost 5 bases, J lost 14 bases, and 7 bases stayed unmatched. From germline, CDR1 is SGHNT and CDR2 YENEEA. The CDR3 is made up of 14 amino acids. The chain's CDR3 is CASSRGLAGGPKFF. The CDR3 nucleotides are TGTGCCAGCAGCCGCGGACTAGCGGGAGGGCCTAAGTTCTTC.

This chain joins TRBV30 and TRBJ2-3, with 8 positions matching TRBD2. Germline CDR1 is GTSNPN and CDR2 is SVGIG (reference sequence). The length of the CDR3 is 13 residues. The V gene end was trimmed by 5 bases and the J gene end by 2 bases; junction bases not matched to a gene: 3. The DNA for the CDR3 is TGTGCCTGGCAAGCGGGAGTCACAGATACGCAGTATTTT. It yields the protein CAWQAGVTDTQYF.

This clone was seen only a few times. The V call is TRBV18, the J call TRBJ1-4, with 7 bases lining up with TRBD1. V dropped 3 bases and J dropped 7; count of bases not matched to a gene: 11. CDR3 length: 16 amino acids. CDR1 is KGHSH, CDR2 LQKENI, per germline. DNA for the CDR3: TGTGCCAGCTCACCTTACCAGGGGGGTATTGGTGAAAAACTGTTTTTT. Translation: CASSPYQGGIGEKLFF.

The rearrangement uses TRBV27 and TRBJ2-7; D is perhaps TRBD2 (6 bases). V lost 7 bases and J lost 5, with 18 bases in between. This CDR3 is built from 14 residues. CDR1 and CDR2 from the germline V gene are MNHEY and SMNVEV (reference sequence). The CDR3 spells CASTPAGQANEQYF. The CDR3 coding sequence is TGTGCCAGCACCCCCGCGGGGCAGGCGAACGAGCAGTACTTC.

The J gene is TRBJ2-1, the V gene TRBV7-9; 11 bases line up with TRBD2. After removal of 5 bases from V and 7 bases from J, the junction contained 7 bases not matched to a gene. The CDR3 length is 15 residues. From germline, CDR1 is SEHNR and CDR2 FQNEAQ (reference sequence). CDR3 nucleotide sequence: TGTGCCAGCAGCCCCCGGGTAGCGGGAGGGAATGAGCAGTTCTTC. Its translation is CASSPRVAGGNEQFF.

V usage is TRBV30 and J usage is TRBJ2-3; D is perhaps TRBD2 (6 bases). The CDR3 runs 17 residues. Germline CDR1 is GTSNPN and CDR2 is SVGIG (reference sequence). The ends were cut back, 0 bases at V and 4 bases at J, with 20 bases in the middle. The CDR3 DNA reads TGTGCCTGGAGTGTAGTTTCCGGGAGTCGTATGTCAGATACGCAGTATTTT. It specifies CAWSVVSGSRMSDTQYF.

This clone came up a few times. With only one base between it and a far larger clone, this is likely a read error. Other DNA variants within this sample encode the same CDR3. This chain joins TRBV5-1 and TRBJ1-2, with a weak D call TRBD1 (5 bases). The CDR3 runs 13 residues. Germline V lookup: CDR1 SGHRS, CDR2 YFSETQ. Trimming took off 4 bases at V and 4 bases at J, with 11 bases between the two ends. CDR3 loop: CASSLTVIYGYTF. The CDR3 DNA sequence: TGCGCCAGCAGCCTGACAGTGATCTATGGCTACACCTTC.

The chain combines TRBV5-1 with TRBJ1-1; maybe TRBD1 (6 bases). Germline V lookup: CDR1 SGHRS, CDR2 YFSETQ. This CDR3 has 14 amino acids. Trimming pared 2 bases from V and 1 base from J, leaving 9 bases between. This CDR3 reads CASSLAGANTEAFF. CDR3 DNA: TGCGCCAGCAGCTTAGCGGGGGCGAACACTGAAGCTTTCTTT.

The chain couples TRBV6-4 to TRBJ2-3, with TRBD2 matching over 8 bases. Germline trimming cut 3 bases from V and 6 bases from J; bases unmatched to any gene: 8. Germline CDR1 and CDR2: MRHNA and SNTAGT. This CDR3 region has 15 residues. CDR3 nucleotide sequence: TGTGCCAGCAGTGAATCAAGCGGGAGTCCGGATACGCAGTATTTT. Translated, it gives CASSESSGSPDTQYF.

The V call is TRBV6-5, the J call TRBJ2-5; the D is unclear. The J call may be mistaken, given a closer DNA end match to TRBJ2-7. The CDR3 consists of 12 residues. Germline CDR1 reads MNHEY; CDR2 reads SVGAGI. DNA for the CDR3: TGTGCCAGCAGTCCGAATAGCTACGAGCAGTACTTC. Its protein product is CASSPNSYEQYF.

As for this clone: A junction boundary mismatches the germline segment, possibly from a read error. V is TRBV7-9 and J is TRBJ1-1; TRBD1 might be the D (6 bases). Per the germline V gene, CDR1 is SEHNR and CDR2 is FQNEAQ (reference sequence). The CDR3 length is 14 residues. The CDR3 spells CSSSRTAPETEAFF. The DNA for the CDR3 is TGTTCCAGCAGCCGGACAGCCCCAGAGACTGAAGCTTTCTTT.